This T cell receptor (beta chain) is drawn from a study of cytomegalovirus exposure and HLA in healthy donors. This clone was detected only a few times. Researchers ran the PCR with 60 Vbeta and 13 Jbeta primers. Some clones are missing from TCRdb's copy, which holds only in-frame ones; the method was immunoSEQ multiplex PCR. The sample includes fewer than 200,000 clones, 75% to 90% of them seen just once. The V gene lost 3 bases and the J gene lost 4 bases, with 19 bases spanning the gap. The germline gives CDR1 LNHDA, CDR2 SQIVND (reference sequence). The CDR3 loop spans 17 amino acids. The chain carries TRBV19 and TRBJ1-5, with D unclear. Sequences were obtained from PBMCs. The clonotype was recovered from a male donor in good health and CMV-seronegative. The CDR3 nucleotides are TGTGCCAGTAGTATTTTATCCACAGAAATCCTTAATCAGCCCCAGCATTTT. Protein: CASSILSTEILNQPQHF.